This T cell receptor (beta chain) comes out of a study of cytomegalovirus exposure and HLA in healthy donors. In the PCR, 60 Vbeta and 13 Jbeta primers were used. This table comes from immunoSEQ multiplex PCR, and its TCRdb copy is limited to in-frame clones, with some not included. Of over 65,000 clones listed, over 75% are singletons. The CDR3 is 14 amino acids. Looked up from germline, CDR1 is MNHEY and CDR2 is SVGAGI. Trimming stripped 7 bases from V and 10 bases from J, with 22 bases between. The sequence was collected from a human donor in good health. The sample consisted of PBMCs. The chain links TRBV6-5 to TRBJ1-1, with TRBD1 as a possible D gene (5 bases). The CDR3 DNA reads as TGTGCCAGCACCCCATTCGTAGGGGTGGTTGGAGCTTTCTTT. Translated, it gives CASTPFVGVVGAFF.